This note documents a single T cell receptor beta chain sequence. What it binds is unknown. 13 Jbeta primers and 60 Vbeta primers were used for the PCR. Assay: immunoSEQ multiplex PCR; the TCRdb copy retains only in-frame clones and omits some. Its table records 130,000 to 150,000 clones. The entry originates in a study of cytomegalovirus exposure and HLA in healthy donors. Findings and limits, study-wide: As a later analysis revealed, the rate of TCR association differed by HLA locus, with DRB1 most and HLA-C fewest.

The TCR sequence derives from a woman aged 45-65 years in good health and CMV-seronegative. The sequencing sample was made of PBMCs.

CDR3 loop: CASSRLAYTGELFF. The CDR3 region has the DNA TGCGCCAGCAGCAGACTAGCGTACACCGGGGAGCTGTTTTTT. This chain uses TRBV5-1 with TRBJ2-2; TRBD2 aligns across 8 bases. Germline CDR1 and CDR2: SGHRS and YFSETQ. The CDR3 is 14 amino acids. V lost 4 bases, J lost 3 bases, and 2 bases stayed unmatched.